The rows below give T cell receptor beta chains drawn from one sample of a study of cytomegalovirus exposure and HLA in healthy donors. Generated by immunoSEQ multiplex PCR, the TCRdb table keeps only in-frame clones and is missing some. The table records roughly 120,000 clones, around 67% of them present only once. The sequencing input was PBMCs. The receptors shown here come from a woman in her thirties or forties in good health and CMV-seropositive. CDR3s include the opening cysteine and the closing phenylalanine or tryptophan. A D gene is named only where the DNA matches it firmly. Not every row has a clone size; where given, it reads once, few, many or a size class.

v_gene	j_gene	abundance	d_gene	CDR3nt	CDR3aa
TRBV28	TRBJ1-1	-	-	TGTGCCAGCAGTTCTGGCGGGGCAGGTGAGAACACTGAAGCTTTCTTT	CASSSGGAGENTEAFF
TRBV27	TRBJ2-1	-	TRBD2	TGTGCCAGCAGTTTATGGGGGACTAGCGGGAGTCGATTAAATGAGCAGTTCTTC	CASSLWGTSGSRLNEQFF
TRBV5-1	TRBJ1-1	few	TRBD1	TGCGCCAGCAGCTCTACAGGGGGCTGGACTGAAGCTTTCTTT	CASSSTGGWTEAFF
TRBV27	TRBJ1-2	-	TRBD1	TGTGCCAGCAGCCGCCAACAGACAGGGGACTATGGCTACACCTTC	CASSRQQTGDYGYTF
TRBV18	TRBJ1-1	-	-	TGTGCCAGCTCACCTCCGAGCCCGGGCACTGAAGCTTTCTTT	CASSPPSPGTEAFF
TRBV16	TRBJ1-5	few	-	TGTGCCAGCAGCCAATTCGGCTTAGGACAGAGCAATCAGCCCCAGCATTTT	CASSQFGLGQSNQPQHF
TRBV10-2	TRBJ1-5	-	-	TGCGCCAGCAGTGAGCTACAGGGTCTGCAGCCCCAGCATTTT	CASSELQGLQPQHF
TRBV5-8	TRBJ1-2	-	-	TGTGCCAGCAGCTTGTTACAGGGTTTCAACACCTTC	CASSLLQGFNTF
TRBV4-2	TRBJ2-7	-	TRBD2	TGTGCCAGCAGCCAACCTCGGGGGGACCTCTCCTACGAGCAGTACTTC	CASSQPRGDLSYEQYF
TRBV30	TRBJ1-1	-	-	TGTGCCTGGACAAAATCAGGGGCTGGGGGAGCTTTCTTT	CAWTKSGAGGAFF
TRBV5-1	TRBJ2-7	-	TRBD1	TGCGCCAGCAGCTTGTACCGGGACAGACGCTACGAGCAGTACTTC	CASSLYRDRRYEQYF
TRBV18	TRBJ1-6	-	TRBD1	TGTGCCAGCTCACCTTCAGGACAGGGCATTAATTCACCCCTCCACTTT	CASSPSGQGINSPLHF
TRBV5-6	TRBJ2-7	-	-	TGTGCCAGCAGCTTGAGAGGGCTCTACGAGCAGTACTTC	CASSLRGLYEQYF
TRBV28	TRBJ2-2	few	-	TGTGCCAGCACTCAGAGGGTGGGGGGCACCGGGGAGCTGTTTTTT	CASTQRVGGTGELFF
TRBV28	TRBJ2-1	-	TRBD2	TGTGCCAGCAGTCCTCCGGGGGGATCCTACAATGAGCAGTTCTTC	CASSPPGGSYNEQFF
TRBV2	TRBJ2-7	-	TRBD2	TGTGCCAGCAGGGAAGAACTAGCGGGAGGGCCCGAGCAGTACTTC	CASREELAGGPEQYF
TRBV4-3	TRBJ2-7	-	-	TGCGCCAGCAGCCCGCTACAGGACAGCCGGTACGAGCAGTACTTC	CASSPLQDSRYEQYF